These 28 T cell receptor beta chains originate from one sample sequenced in a study of regulatory T cells in long-lasting Graves disease. Sequencing libraries for TCR beta were prepared with iRepertoire HTBI primers and Arm-PCR of CDR3 regions. TCRdb recomputed calls from the multiplex PCR reads with MiXCR, one row per CDR3 protein. Of approximately 360,000 distinct CDR3 sequences listed, roughly 25% were seen once; the top ten hold around 30%. The time point here: persistent/refractory GD, antithyroid drugs over 5 years with positive TRAb. There was RNA extracted from PBMCs, and the TCR library was made from it. The sequencing here drew on peripheral blood mononuclear cells (PBMCs), taken when the disease was refractory, from a patient treated with antithyroid drugs. Receptors were obtained from a woman aged 40 to 55 with Graves disease.

For this clonotype: A much larger clone differs by one base, so this may be a read error. This chain joins TRBV10-2 and TRBJ2-5; D possibly corresponds to TRBD2 (6 bases). The CDR3 runs to 12 residues. The V end lost 10 bases, the J end lost 3 bases, and 12 bases lay between the germline ends. The germline V gene has CDR1 WSHSY and CDR2 SAAADI. CDR3 amino acids: CATRRLEETQYF. CDR3 in DNA: TGCGCCACCCGGAGACTAGAAGAGACCCAGTACTTC.

This clonotype was seen at least ten times. The V gene is TRBV28, the J gene TRBJ1-2; a weak D match, TRBD1 (6 bases). The germline V gene has CDR1 MDHEN and CDR2 SYDVKM. The CDR3 extends over 14 amino acids. The germline V and J ends were trimmed by 2 bases and 5 bases, with 12 bases remaining between them. The CDR3 region has the DNA TGTGCCAGCAGTTTAGCAGGGGCCCTTTATGGCTACACCTTC. This encodes CASSLAGALYGYTF.

In its sample, this clonotype was seen many times. CDR3 in DNA: TGTGCCAGCAGGGCATACCCGACGGGAGCCAAAAACATTCAGTACTTC. Its protein is CASRAYPTGAKNIQYF. The V and J genes are TRBV6-1 and TRBJ2-4; D not resolved. This CDR3 is 16 amino acids long. Germline assignment: CDR1 MNHNS and CDR2 SASEGT. V was cut by 6 bases and J by 0 bases, with 15 bases left in between.

The table lists this clonotype with a few counts. The chain combines TRBV7-8 with TRBJ1-1; D might be TRBD1 (6 bases). V was shortened by 6 bases and J by 3 bases, with 17 bases between the two germline ends. The CDR3 covers 15 residues. In germline, CDR1 is SGHVS, CDR2 FQNEAQ. This CDR3 is CASSWGGGSDTEAFF. CDR3 DNA sequence: TGTGCCAGCAGTTGGGGAGGGGGGTCGGACACTGAAGCTTTCTTT.

As concerns this clonotype: A read error may be the cause here, since a much bigger clone is one base away. Given the absence of the conserved phenylalanine or tryptophan at the CDR3 end, a read error is likely. This sequence joins TRBV11-2 and TRBJ1-1; 7 bases fit TRBD1. After removal of 5 bases from V and 11 bases from J, the junction contained 8 bases not matched to a gene. This CDR3 has 12 residues. Germline loops: CDR1 SGHAT, CDR2 FQNNGV. CDR3 sequence reads: CASSVSGGLAFS. In DNA form, the CDR3 reads TGTGCCAGCAGCGTCTCAGGGGGGCTTGCTTTCTCT.

This clonotype showed up many times. The chain uses TRBV7-3 and TRBJ2-1, with D possibly matching TRBD1 (5 bases). CDR1 is SGHTA, CDR2 FQGTGA, per germline. The CDR3 is 13 residues long. V was trimmed by 2 bases and J by 6 bases, leaving 8 bases between them. CDR3 nucleotides: TGTGCCAGCAGCTTAGGGCAGGGCAATGAGCAGTTCTTC. This translates into CASSLGQGNEQFF. Full variable domain (outside the CDR3, taken from reference TRBV7-3 and TRBJ2-1): GAGVSQTPSNKVTEKGKYVELRCDPISGHTALYWYRQSLGQGPEFLIYFQGTGAADDSGLPNDRFFAVRPEGSVSTLKIQRTERGDSAVYLCASSLGQGNEQFFGPGTRLTVL.

This chain uses TRBV7-2 with TRBJ2-7; 12 bases map to TRBD2. CDR1 and CDR2 (germline): SGHTA, FQGNSA. V dropped 1 base and J dropped 0; count of bases not matched to a gene: 4. CDR3 length: 17 residues. The DNA for the CDR3 is TGTGCCAGCAGCTTAGGGGGACTAGCGGGTTCCTCCTACGAGCAGTACTTC. Amino acids: CASSLGGLAGSSYEQYF.

The V gene is TRBV19, the J gene TRBJ1-3, with a weak D call TRBD1 (5 bases). Trimming took 9 bases from V and 1 from J, leaving 16 bases between them. Germline CDR1 and CDR2: LNHDA and SQIVND (reference sequence). The length of the CDR3 is 15 residues. CDR3 sequence: CASRLGAGSGNTIYF. Written as DNA, the CDR3 is TGTGCCAGCCGCCTTGGGGCAGGGTCTGGAAACACCATATATTTT.

As for this clonotype: This may arise from a read error, as a much more abundant clone is one base away. The chain joins TRBV2 to TRBJ2-7; possible D gene TRBD1, 6 bases. Looked up from germline, CDR1 is SNHLY and CDR2 is FYNNEI. The CDR3 runs to 17 residues. CDR3: CASGEMMVGQFPHEQYF. The CDR3 bases are TGTGCCAGCGGTGAAATGATGGTAGGACAGTTCCCCCACGAGCAGTACTTC.

This clonotype was picked up a small number of times. This chain uses TRBV7-9 with TRBJ1-4; D unresolved. The CDR3 runs 14 residues. Germline lookup yields CDR1 SEHNR and CDR2 FQNEAQ (reference sequence). V lost 3 bases, J lost 1 base, and 6 bases lay in between. The CDR3 nucleotides read TGTGCCAGCAGCTTTTCAATAACTAATGAAAAACTGTTTTTT. It yields the protein CASSFSITNEKLFF.

There are a few counts of this clonotype. This CDR3 reads CSASDRGTRAGETQYF. The CDR3 DNA follows: TGCAGTGCTAGTGATCGCGGGACAAGGGCCGGAGAGACCCAGTACTTC. The chain recombines TRBV20-1 with TRBJ2-5; D could derive from TRBD1 or TRBD2 (6 bases each). The germline V and J ends were trimmed by 3 bases and 4 bases, with 21 bases remaining between them. Germline V gene sequence: CDR1 DFQATT, CDR2 SNEGSKA (reference sequence). The CDR3 spans 16 residues.

This chain connects TRBV9 to TRBJ1-2; TRBD1 matches 7 bases. Germline CDR1 is SGDLS and CDR2 is YYNGEE. The CDR3 is 12 residues long. Germline trimming cut 7 bases from V and 4 bases from J; bases unmatched to any gene: 4. The CDR3 sequence: CASYAGGYGYTF. The CDR3 DNA follows: TGTGCCAGCTACGCAGGGGGCTATGGCTACACCTTC.

The chain combines TRBV11-1 with TRBJ2-1, with TRBD2 identical over 9 bases. V dropped 5 bases and J dropped 2; count of bases not matched to a gene: 7. The CDR3 contains 16 residues. Germline CDR1 SGHAT, CDR2 FQDESV (reference sequence). The CDR3: CASSLWAGGPYNEQFF. The CDR3 DNA reads as TGTGCCAGCAGCCTCTGGGCGGGAGGGCCCTACAATGAGCAGTTCTTC.

The sample holds many counts of this clonotype. The genes are TRBV12-3 or TRBV12-4 and TRBJ2-7; D is possibly TRBD2 (5 bases). The CDR3 runs to 13 residues. The ends were cut back, 0 bases at V and 7 bases at J, with 10 bases in the middle. The CDR3 coding sequence is TGTGCCAGCAGTTTAGCGAGGGATTTTGAGCAGTACTTC. It is translated as CASSLARDFEQYF.

This clonotype was detected many times. The CDR3 spells CASTGTSGTYEQYF. The CDR3 bases are TGTGCCAGCACCGGGACTAGCGGCACCTACGAGCAGTACTTC. The genes are TRBV2 and TRBJ2-7, with 11 bases aligning to TRBD2. Germline loops: CDR1 SNHLY, CDR2 FYNNEI. The CDR3 covers 14 residues. After removal of 7 bases from V and 2 bases from J, the junction contained 4 bases not matched to a gene.

This clonotype was counted between two and nine times. The chain couples TRBV20-1 to TRBJ2-7, with a weak D call TRBD1 (5 bases). This CDR3 is 14 amino acids long. V lost 0 bases and J lost 2, with 11 bases in between. The germline V gene has CDR1 DFQATT and CDR2 SNEGSKA (reference sequence). In DNA form, the CDR3 reads TGCAGTGCTAGAGATTCCCGGACAACCTACGAGCAGTACTTC. This encodes CSARDSRTTYEQYF.

The chain carries TRBV5-6 and TRBJ1-1; D is possibly TRBD1 (5 bases). The CDR3 is made up of 12 amino acids. Germline V gene data show CDR1 as SGHDT and CDR2 as YYEEEE. The germline V and J ends were trimmed by 3 bases and 4 bases, with 7 bases remaining between them. In DNA form, the CDR3 reads TGTGCCAGCAGCTCGGGACCCACTGAAGCTTTCTTT. Translating gives CASSSGPTEAFF.

This clonotype was found a few times. The chain carries TRBV19 and TRBJ1-1; a weak D match, TRBD1 (5 bases). The V end lost 6 bases, the J end lost 3 bases, and 14 bases lay between the germline ends. The CDR3 consists of 14 residues. Per the germline V gene, CDR1 is LNHDA and CDR2 is SQIVND (reference sequence). DNA of the CDR3: TGTGCCAGTAGCCTCAGGGCAGAGTACACTGAAGCTTTCTTT. Protein: CASSLRAEYTEAFF.

The chain couples TRBV20-1 to TRBJ2-5, with 10 bases that match TRBD2. Germline V CDR1 and CDR2: DFQATT, SNEGSKA (reference sequence). The CDR3 sequence is 13 residues long. Unmatched junction bases numbered 7, after V lost 7 bases and J lost 5 bases. In DNA form, the CDR3 reads TGCAGTGTGAAGCGGGAGGGCCGTGAGACCCAGTACTTC. It encodes CSVKREGRETQYF.

The genes are TRBV19 and TRBJ2-3; the D is unclear. This CDR3 spans 15 amino acids. CDR1 is LNHDA, CDR2 SQIVND, per germline (reference sequence). V lost 5 bases to trimming and J lost 2 bases, with 14 bases between them. The CDR3 region is CASSPTRRVTDTQYF. The CDR3 DNA reads as TGTGCCAGTAGTCCAACCCGTAGGGTCACAGATACGCAGTATTTT.

The chain combines TRBV7-2 with TRBJ2-3; D call uncertain. V was shortened by 3 bases and J by 2 bases, with 15 bases between the two germline ends. The CDR3 length is 16 residues. Germline V gene sequence: CDR1 SGHTA, CDR2 FQGNSA. The DNA for the CDR3 is TGTGCCAGCAGCTTGGCCGGGTCTAAAGACACAGATACGCAGTATTTT. This codes for CASSLAGSKDTDTQYF.

This clonotype came up many times. The chain recombines TRBV7-9 with TRBJ1-1; 7 bases are a match to TRBD1. The CDR3 has 16 amino acids. J gave up 0 bases and V 5 bases, and 9 bases lay outside the gene matches. CDR1 is SEHNR, CDR2 FQNEAQ, per germline (reference sequence). CDR3 nucleotide sequence: TGTGCCAGCAGCACTGGACAGGTACTCATGAACACTGAAGCTTTCTTT. It is translated as CASSTGQVLMNTEAFF.

The J gene is TRBJ2-7, the V gene TRBV29-1; 9 bases fit TRBD1. CDR1 is SQVTM, CDR2 ANQGSEA, per germline. The CDR3 sequence is 16 residues long. Trimming cost V 0 bases and J 2 bases; bases outside gene matches: 8. The CDR3 region is CSVEELEQGATYEQYF. The CDR3 bases are TGCAGCGTTGAAGAACTGGAACAGGGGGCGACCTACGAGCAGTACTTC.

In its sample, this clonotype was seen many times. The chain combines TRBV20-1 with TRBJ2-5, with a possible D match to TRBD2 (5 bases). Trimming stripped 6 bases from V and 1 base from J, with 9 bases between. This CDR3 spans 12 amino acids. Germline-derived CDR1 and CDR2 are DFQATT and SNEGSKA (reference sequence). The CDR3 loop is CSAGIGQETQYF. DNA for the CDR3: TGCAGTGCCGGGATAGGCCAAGAGACCCAGTACTTC.

The CDR3 loop reads CATRAPGGFYGYTF. The CDR3 DNA reads TGTGCCACCCGGGCCCCAGGAGGTTTCTATGGCTACACCTTC. This rearrangement joins TRBV10-3 to TRBJ1-2; D remains ambiguous. CDR3 length equals 14 residues. The V gene's germline CDR1 is ENHRY and CDR2 SYGVKD. Trimming cost V 10 bases and J 4 bases, with 19 bases left between them.

This clonotype was seen many times. The rearrangement joins TRBV12-5 to TRBJ2-5; tentative D call: TRBD2 (6 bases). V was shortened by 3 bases and J by 2 bases, with 10 bases between the two germline ends. Germline V CDR1 and CDR2: LGHNT, FRNRAP. This CDR3 is 14 amino acids long. The chain's CDR3 is CASGFGGRQETQYF. Written as DNA, the CDR3 is TGTGCTAGTGGTTTTGGAGGGAGGCAAGAGACCCAGTACTTC.

Many counts were recorded for this clonotype. This chain connects TRBV6-1 to TRBJ1-1; D is ambiguous. V lost 6 bases, J lost 2 bases, and 10 bases lay in between. The CDR3 consists of 13 residues. Per germline, CDR1 MNHNS and CDR2 SASEGT. CDR3 loop: CASRHPANTEAFF. CDR3 sequence (DNA): TGTGCCAGCAGACACCCAGCTAACACTGAAGCTTTCTTT.

In its sample, this clonotype was seen many times. The chain is built from TRBV12-3 or TRBV12-4 and TRBJ2-7; possible D gene TRBD1, 6 bases. The CDR3 totals 13 residues. Trimming stripped 6 bases from V and 2 bases from J, with 11 bases between. The CDR3 is CASRLTGTYEQYF. As DNA, the CDR3 is TGTGCCAGCAGACTGACAGGCACCTACGAGCAGTACTTC.